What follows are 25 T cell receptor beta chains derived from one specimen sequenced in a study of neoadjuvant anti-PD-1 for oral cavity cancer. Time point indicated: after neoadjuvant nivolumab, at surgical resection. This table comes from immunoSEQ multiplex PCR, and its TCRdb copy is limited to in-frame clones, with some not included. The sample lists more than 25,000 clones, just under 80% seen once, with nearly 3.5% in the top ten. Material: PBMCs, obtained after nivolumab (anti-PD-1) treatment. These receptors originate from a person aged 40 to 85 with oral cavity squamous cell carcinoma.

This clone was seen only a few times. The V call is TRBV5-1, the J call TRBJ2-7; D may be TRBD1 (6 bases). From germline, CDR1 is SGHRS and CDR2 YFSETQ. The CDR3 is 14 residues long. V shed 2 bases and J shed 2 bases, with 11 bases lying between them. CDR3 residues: CASSFQGSTYEQYF. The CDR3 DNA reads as TGCGCCAGCAGCTTTCAGGGGTCCACCTACGAGCAGTACTTC. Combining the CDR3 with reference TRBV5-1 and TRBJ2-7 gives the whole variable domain KAGVTQTPRYLIKTRGQQVTLSCSPISGHRSVSWYQQTPGQGLQFLFEYFSETQRNKGNFPGRFSGRQFSNSRSEMNVSTLELGDSALYLCASSFQGSTYEQYFGPGTRLTVT.

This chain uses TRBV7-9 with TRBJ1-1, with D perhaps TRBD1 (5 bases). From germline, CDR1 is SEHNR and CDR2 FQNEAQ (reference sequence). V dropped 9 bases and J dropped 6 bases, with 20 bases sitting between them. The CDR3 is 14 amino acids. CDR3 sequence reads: CASVQGVREAEAFF. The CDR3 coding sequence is TGTGCCAGTGTTCAGGGAGTTCGGGAGGCTGAAGCTTTCTTT. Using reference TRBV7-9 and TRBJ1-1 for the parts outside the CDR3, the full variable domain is DTGVSQNPRHKITKRGQNVTFRCDPISEHNRLYWYRQTLGQGPEFLTYFQNEAQLEKSRLLSDRFSAERPKGSFSTLEIQRTEQGDSAMYLCASVQGVREAEAFFGQGTRLTVV.

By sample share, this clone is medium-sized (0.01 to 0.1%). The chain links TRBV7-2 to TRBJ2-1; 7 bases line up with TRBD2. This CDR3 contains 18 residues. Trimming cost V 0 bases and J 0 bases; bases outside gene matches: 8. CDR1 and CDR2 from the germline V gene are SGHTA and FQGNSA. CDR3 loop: CASSLARRGLGSYNEQFF. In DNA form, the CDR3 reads TGTGCCAGCAGCTTAGCAAGAAGAGGACTAGGCTCCTACAATGAGCAGTTCTTC.

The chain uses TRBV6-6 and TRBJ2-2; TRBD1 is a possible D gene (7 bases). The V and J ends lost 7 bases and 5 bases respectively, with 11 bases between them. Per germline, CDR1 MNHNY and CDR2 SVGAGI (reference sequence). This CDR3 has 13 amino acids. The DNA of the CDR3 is TGTGCCAGCAAGGGGGCGGGGACCGGGGAGCTGTTTTTT. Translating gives CASKGAGTGELFF.

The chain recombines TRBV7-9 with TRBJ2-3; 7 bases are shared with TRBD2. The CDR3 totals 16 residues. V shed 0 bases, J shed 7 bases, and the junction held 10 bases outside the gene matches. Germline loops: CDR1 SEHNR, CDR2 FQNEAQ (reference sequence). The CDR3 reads CASSLAGLRPSHTQYF. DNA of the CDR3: TGTGCCAGCAGCTTAGCGGGACTACGACCGAGCCATACGCAGTATTTT. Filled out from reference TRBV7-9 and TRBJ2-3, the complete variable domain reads DTGVSQNPRHKITKRGQNVTFRCDPISEHNRLYWYRQTLGQGPEFLTYFQNEAQLEKSRLLSDRFSAERPKGSFSTLEIQRTEQGDSAMYLCASSLAGLRPSHTQYFGPGTRLTVL.

The CDR3 is CASSLSSRENTGELFF. CDR3 DNA: TGTGCCAGCAGTTTATCCTCGAGGGAGAACACCGGGGAGCTGTTTTTT. The chain uses TRBV27 and TRBJ2-2, with D possibly matching TRBD2 (5 bases). V was clipped by 0 bases and J by 1 base, with 9 bases between them. The CDR3 is made up of 16 amino acids. Germline loops: CDR1 MNHEY, CDR2 SMNVEV (reference sequence).

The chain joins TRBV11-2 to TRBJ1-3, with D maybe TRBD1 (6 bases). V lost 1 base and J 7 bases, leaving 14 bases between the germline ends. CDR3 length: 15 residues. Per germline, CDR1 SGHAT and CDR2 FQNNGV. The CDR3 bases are TGTGCCAGCAGCTTAGCGGGGGGGCTGTGGAACACCATATATTTT. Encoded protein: CASSLAGGLWNTIYF.

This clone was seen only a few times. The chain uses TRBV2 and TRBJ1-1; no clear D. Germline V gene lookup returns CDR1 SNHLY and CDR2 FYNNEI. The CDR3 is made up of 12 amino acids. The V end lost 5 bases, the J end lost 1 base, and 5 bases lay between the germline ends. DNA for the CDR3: TGTGCCAGCAGTTTCAGGAACACTGAAGCTTTCTTT. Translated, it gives CASSFRNTEAFF.

CDR3 sequence reads: CASSPIGVFGRGPNQPQHF. CDR3 coding DNA: TGTGCCAGCAGCCCCATTGGCGTATTCGGAAGAGGACCAAATCAGCCCCAGCATTTT. The chain joins TRBV2 to TRBJ1-5; D not certain. Germline V gives CDR1 SNHLY, CDR2 FYNNEI. CDR3 length equals 19 residues. Trimming shortened V by 6 bases and J by 4 bases, and 28 bases separated the two germline ends.

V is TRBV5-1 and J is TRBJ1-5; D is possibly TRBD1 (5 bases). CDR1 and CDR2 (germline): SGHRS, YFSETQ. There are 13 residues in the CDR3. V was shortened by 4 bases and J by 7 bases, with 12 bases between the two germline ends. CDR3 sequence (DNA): TGCGCCAGCAGCGGGACCCCCGGGCAGCCCCAGCATTTT. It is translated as CASSGTPGQPQHF.

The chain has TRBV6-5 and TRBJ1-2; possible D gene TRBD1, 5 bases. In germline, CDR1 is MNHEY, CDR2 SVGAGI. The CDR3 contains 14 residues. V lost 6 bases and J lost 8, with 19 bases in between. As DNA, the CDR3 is TGTGCCAGCAGCTTCGGACATTCGCAAGGGGGCTACACCTTC. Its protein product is CASSFGHSQGGYTF.

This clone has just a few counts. As DNA, the CDR3 is TGCGCCAGCAGCCAAGCCGGGACAGTCAAACTTGATGGCTACACCTTC. Translation: CASSQAGTVKLDGYTF. This chain connects TRBV4-1 to TRBJ1-2; 7 bases are shared with TRBD1. The CDR3 is 16 amino acids. The V and J ends lost 1 base and 6 bases, in that order; junction bases with no gene match: 11. The V gene's germline CDR1 is MGHRA and CDR2 YSYEKL.

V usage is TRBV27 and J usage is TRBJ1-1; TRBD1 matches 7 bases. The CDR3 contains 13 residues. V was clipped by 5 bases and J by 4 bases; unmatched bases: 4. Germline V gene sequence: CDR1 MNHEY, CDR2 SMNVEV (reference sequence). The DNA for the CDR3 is TGTGCCAGCAGTCTTACAGGGGCCACTGAAGCTTTCTTT. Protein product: CASSLTGATEAFF.

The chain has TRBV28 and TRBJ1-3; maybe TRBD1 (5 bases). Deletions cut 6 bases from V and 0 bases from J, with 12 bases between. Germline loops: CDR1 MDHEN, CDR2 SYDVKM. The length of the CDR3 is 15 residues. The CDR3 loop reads CASRMRGLSGNTIYF. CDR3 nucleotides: TGTGCCAGCAGGATGAGGGGTCTCTCTGGAAACACCATATATTTT.

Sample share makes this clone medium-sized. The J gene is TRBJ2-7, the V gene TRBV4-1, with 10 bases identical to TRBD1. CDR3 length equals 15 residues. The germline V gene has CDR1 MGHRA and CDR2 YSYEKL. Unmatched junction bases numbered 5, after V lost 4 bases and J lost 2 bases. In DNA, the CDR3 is TGCGCCAGCAGCCTTGGGACAGGGGAAACCTACGAGCAGTACTTC. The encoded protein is CASSLGTGETYEQYF.

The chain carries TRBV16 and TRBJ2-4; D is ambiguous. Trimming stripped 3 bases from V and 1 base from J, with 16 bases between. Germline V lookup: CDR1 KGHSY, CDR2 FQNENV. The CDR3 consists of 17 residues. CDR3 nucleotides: TGTGCCAGCAGCCAGATCGGTATCACCCTGGCCAAAAACATTCAGTACTTC. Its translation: CASSQIGITLAKNIQYF.

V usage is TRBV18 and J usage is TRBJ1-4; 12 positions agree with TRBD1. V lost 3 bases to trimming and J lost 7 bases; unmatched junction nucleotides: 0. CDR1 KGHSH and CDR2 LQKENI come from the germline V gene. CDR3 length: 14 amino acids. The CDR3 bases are TGTGCCAGCTCACCGGGACAGGGGGCTGAAAAACTGTTTTTT. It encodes CASSPGQGAEKLFF.

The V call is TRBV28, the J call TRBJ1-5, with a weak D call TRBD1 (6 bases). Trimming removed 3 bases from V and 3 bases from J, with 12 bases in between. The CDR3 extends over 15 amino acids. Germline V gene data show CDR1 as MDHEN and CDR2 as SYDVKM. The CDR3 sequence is CASSFRGQLNQPQHF. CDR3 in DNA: TGTGCCAGCAGTTTCCGGGGACAACTCAATCAGCCCCAGCATTTT.

The CDR3 loop is CASSYAGGFYGYTF. In nucleotides, the CDR3 is TGTGCCAGCAGTTACGCTGGGGGTTTCTATGGCTACACCTTC. The chain carries TRBV6-5 and TRBJ1-2; D possibly corresponds to TRBD1 (5 bases). The V gene's germline CDR1 is MNHEY and CDR2 SVGAGI. V was cut by 2 bases and J by 4 bases, with 11 bases left in between. This CDR3 is 14 amino acids long.

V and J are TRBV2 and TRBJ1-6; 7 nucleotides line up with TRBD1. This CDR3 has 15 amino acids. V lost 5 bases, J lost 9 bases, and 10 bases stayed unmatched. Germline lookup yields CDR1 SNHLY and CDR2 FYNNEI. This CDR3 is CASSQDRVIISPLHF. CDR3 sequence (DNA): TGTGCCAGCAGTCAAGACAGGGTAATTATTTCACCCCTCCACTTT.

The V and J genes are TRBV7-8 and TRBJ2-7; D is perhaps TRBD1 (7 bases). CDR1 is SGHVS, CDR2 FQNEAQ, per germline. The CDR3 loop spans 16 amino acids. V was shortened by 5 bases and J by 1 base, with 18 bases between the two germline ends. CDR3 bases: TGTGCCAGCAGCCCGCTGACGGCAGGGGGGTCCTACGAGCAGTACTTC. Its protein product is CASSPLTAGGSYEQYF.

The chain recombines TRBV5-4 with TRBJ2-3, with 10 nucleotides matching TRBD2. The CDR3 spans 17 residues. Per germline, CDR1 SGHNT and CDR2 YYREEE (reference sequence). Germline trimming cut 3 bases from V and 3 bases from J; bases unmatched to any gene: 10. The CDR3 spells CASSSLNVAGGTDTQYF. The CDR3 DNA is TGTGCCAGCAGCTCCCTGAACGTAGCGGGGGGAACAGATACGCAGTATTTT.

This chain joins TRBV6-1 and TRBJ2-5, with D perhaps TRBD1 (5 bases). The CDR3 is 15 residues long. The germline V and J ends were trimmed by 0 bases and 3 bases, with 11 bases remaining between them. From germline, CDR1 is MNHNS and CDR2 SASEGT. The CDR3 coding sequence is TGTGCCAGCAGTGAAGCGGGGCAGGGAAAAGAGACCCAGTACTTC. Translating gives CASSEAGQGKETQYF.

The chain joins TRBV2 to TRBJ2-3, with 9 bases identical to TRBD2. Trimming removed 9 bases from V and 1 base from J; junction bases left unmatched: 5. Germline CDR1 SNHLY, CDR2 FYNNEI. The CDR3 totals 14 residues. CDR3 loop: CASPIAGGTDTQYF. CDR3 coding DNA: TGTGCCAGTCCTATAGCGGGAGGCACAGATACGCAGTATTTT.

The CDR3: CASSQVGDRVGRARNQPQHF. CDR3 coding DNA: TGCGCCAGCAGCCAAGTGGGAGACAGGGTTGGGAGGGCACGGAATCAGCCCCAGCATTTT. The V call is TRBV4-1, the J call TRBJ1-5; 7 bases are a match to TRBD1. V trimming: 1 base; J trimming: 4 bases; junction bases outside the gene matches: 19. The CDR3 length is 20 residues. The germline V gene has CDR1 MGHRA and CDR2 YSYEKL.